The sequence of this T cell receptor (beta chain) was determined in a study of blood T cell repertoires in COVID-19. About the study: Specimens from acute and convalescent COVID-19 originated in the United States, Italy and Spain. In each case, the material was cDNA or gDNA derived from T cells, B-cell-depleted T cells, or PBMCs.

The CDR3 totals 14 residues. The ends were cut back, 2 bases at V and 7 bases at J, with 11 bases in the middle. The germline V gene has CDR1 SNHLY and CDR2 FYNNEI. Followed longitudinally, the Seattle patients had been enrolled during active infection. TCRdb keeps only in-frame clones here, not all; method: immunoSEQ multiplex PCR. Here the sample spans about 260,000 clones, about 88% being singletons. This receptor was taken from a woman aged 55-70 years with COVID-19, enrolled during active disease. Input material: peripheral blood. The V and J genes are TRBV2 and TRBJ2-2; no reliable D call. Written as DNA, the CDR3 is TGTGCCAGCAGTGAAAACTTCGCGGACGGGGAGCTGTTTTTT. Its protein product is CASSENFADGELFF.